Sequencing of this T cell receptor beta chain was carried out in a study of cytomegalovirus exposure and HLA in healthy donors. In the study overall: Unique TCRs from HLA-typed donors, about 85 million of them, were held in an early data release. Study-wide results and caveats: There were over 150 TCR beta chains listed as cytomegalovirus-associated.

Worth noting for this clone: Its antigen is unknown.

Looked up from germline, CDR1 is MNHEY and CDR2 is SVGAGI. V lost 2 bases, J lost 0 bases, and 6 bases stayed unmatched. The length of the CDR3 is 16 residues. PCR involved 60 Vbeta and 13 Jbeta primers. Sequenced by immunoSEQ multiplex PCR; TCRdb stores in-frame clones only, minus some. Seen here are approximately 70,000 clones, roughly 78% observed once, and the top ten hold 9% to 13%. This receptor was taken from a woman in her thirties or forties in good health and CMV-seropositive. The sample taken for sequencing was PBMCs. The chain employs TRBV6-5 and TRBJ1-2, with TRBD1 matching over 7 bases. Here the CDR3 reads CASSYLGTDPNYGYTF. The CDR3, as DNA: TGTGCCAGCAGTTACCTCGGGACAGATCCTAACTATGGCTACACCTTC.